This entry lists 23 T cell receptor beta chains sequenced from one sample in a study of blood T cell repertoires in COVID-19. The protocol was immunoSEQ multiplex PCR, while the TCRdb copy is restricted to in-frame clones and leaves out a portion. The sample shows some 120,000 clones, 90% of them seen only once. The sequencing input was peripheral blood. The receptor source for this set is a man aged 45-60 years with active COVID-19.

The chain is built from TRBV2 and TRBJ2-5, with D perhaps TRBD2 (6 bases). Germline V gene sequence: CDR1 SNHLY, CDR2 FYNNEI. The ends were cut back, 4 bases at V and 5 bases at J, with 17 bases in the middle. The CDR3 contains 15 residues. CDR3 loop: CASSAGPSEGETQYF. DNA of the CDR3: TGTGCCAGCAGTGCAGGTCCTAGCGAGGGGGAGACCCAGTACTTC.

This clone showed up just a few times. V gene TRBV6-1 combines with J gene TRBJ1-5; a possible D gene is TRBD1 (5 bases). CDR1 is MNHNS, CDR2 SASEGT, per germline. The CDR3 has 14 residues. The V gene lost 0 bases and the J gene lost 8 bases, with 11 bases spanning the gap. Here the CDR3 reads CASSEAGGWKPQHF. CDR3 nucleotides: TGTGCCAGCAGTGAAGCGGGGGGTTGGAAGCCCCAGCATTTT.

The chain is built from TRBV5-1 and TRBJ1-2, with 8 bases that match TRBD1. This CDR3 contains 15 residues. Germline trimming cut 2 bases from V and 4 bases from J; bases unmatched to any gene: 7. Germline V gene sequence: CDR1 SGHRS, CDR2 YFSETQ. The CDR3 here is CASSFTTGAFYGYTF. The CDR3 DNA is TGCGCCAGCAGCTTTACGACAGGGGCATTCTATGGCTACACCTTC.

The chain employs TRBV4-1 and TRBJ1-3, with D possibly matching TRBD1 (6 bases). The CDR3 contains 17 residues. V was cut by 2 bases and J by 5 bases, with 19 bases left in between. CDR1 and CDR2 from the germline V gene are MGHRA and YSYEKL. The CDR3 DNA follows: TGCGCCAGCAGCCAACTGGGGACAACCCTCTTTAGAAACACCATATATTTT. Protein product: CASSQLGTTLFRNTIYF.

The chain recombines TRBV11-2 with TRBJ1-6; D is possibly TRBD1 (6 bases). This CDR3 is built from 15 residues. Germline CDR1 reads SGHAT; CDR2 reads FQNNGV. V dropped 2 bases and J dropped 15 bases, with 20 bases sitting between them. CDR3 bases: TGTGCCAGCAGCTTACCCGGGACAAAGGCCGCCCGCCTCCACTTT. This gives the protein CASSLPGTKAARLHF.

The gene calls are TRBV19 and TRBJ2-1, with 7 bases identical to TRBD2. With 1 base clipped from V and 0 bases from J, the junction kept 9 bases outside the gene matches. The CDR3 has 18 residues. Germline values: CDR1 LNHDA, CDR2 SQIVND (reference sequence). CDR3 in amino acids: CASSIALLARSSYNEQFF. CDR3 nucleotides: TGTGCCAGTAGTATAGCCCTACTAGCGAGGAGCTCCTACAATGAGCAGTTCTTC.

V is TRBV2 and J is TRBJ2-6, with D hard to call. Germline-derived CDR1 and CDR2 are SNHLY and FYNNEI. V lost 1 base, J lost 0 bases, and 4 bases lay in between. CDR3 size: 15 residues. The CDR3 is CASSEGLSGANVLTF. DNA of the CDR3: TGTGCCAGCAGTGAAGGGCTCTCTGGGGCCAACGTCCTGACTTTC.

This clone was seen a single time. The rearrangement joins TRBV5-1 to TRBJ2-3; 8 bases are a match to TRBD2. The CDR3 extends over 17 amino acids. The J segment lost 7 bases and the V segment lost 4 bases, leaving 17 bases of the junction unmatched. CDR1 is SGHRS, CDR2 YFSETQ, per germline. The CDR3 DNA reads as TGCGCCAGCAGCATAACGGGGGGGCTGCGGGAAAGCAATACGCAGTATTTT. As protein: CASSITGGLRESNTQYF.

The chain employs TRBV5-1 and TRBJ1-1; D is unresolved. V lost 5 bases to trimming and J lost 0 bases, with 14 bases between them. The CDR3 runs to 15 residues. Germline V CDR1 and CDR2: SGHRS, YFSETQ. The CDR3 sequence is CASSRSSQMNTEAFF. The CDR3 DNA reads TGCGCCAGCAGTCGGTCCTCACAGATGAACACTGAAGCTTTCTTT.

The genes are TRBV5-4 and TRBJ2-1; D is possibly TRBD1 (6 bases). Germline CDR1 and CDR2: SGHNT and YYREEE (reference sequence). This CDR3 has 13 amino acids. V was pared by 6 bases and J by 5 bases, with 12 bases between. CDR3 in DNA: TGTGCCAGCACCTATAGGGACAACAATGAGCAGTTCTTC. This gives the protein CASTYRDNNEQFF.

The chain combines TRBV3-1 (or the pseudogene TRBV3-2) with TRBJ2-5; D is ambiguous. The germline CDR1 and CDR2 sequences are LGHDT and YNNKEL (reference sequence). The V gene lost 4 bases and the J gene lost 4 bases, with 7 bases spanning the gap. There are 12 residues in the CDR3. This CDR3 reads CASSLISETQYF. The DNA for the CDR3 is TGTGCCAGCAGCCTAATTTCAGAGACCCAGTACTTC.

The chain uses TRBV24-1 and TRBJ2-3; 8 bases agree with TRBD1. The germline V gene has CDR1 KGHDR and CDR2 SFDVKD. The CDR3 spans 15 residues. V gave up 6 bases and J gave up 2 bases; unmatched junction bases: 6. CDR3 loop: CATSLGQGHTDTQYF. CDR3 sequence (DNA): TGTGCCACCAGTTTAGGACAGGGACACACAGATACGCAGTATTTT.

Here the CDR3 reads CASSTATIEKLFF. Written as DNA, the CDR3 is TGTGCCAGCAGCACTGCCACCATTGAAAAACTGTTTTTT. The chain joins TRBV5-5 to TRBJ1-4; D gene ambiguous. Per the germline V gene, CDR1 is SGHKS and CDR2 is YYEKEE (reference sequence). The CDR3 is made up of 13 amino acids. V shed 4 bases and J shed 7 bases, with 11 bases lying between them. Full variable domain (missing parts from reference TRBV5-5 and TRBJ1-4): DAGVTQSPTHLIKTRGQQVTLRCSPISGHKSVSWYQQVLGQGPQFIFQYYEKEERGRGNFPDRFSARQFPNYSSELNVNALLLGDSALYLCASSTATIEKLFFGSGTQLSVL.

CDR3 in amino acids: CASSPDSVAYGYTF. The CDR3 coding sequence is TGCGCCAGCAGCCCGGACAGTGTTGCCTATGGCTACACCTTC. This sequence joins TRBV5-1 and TRBJ1-2; tentative D call: TRBD1 (6 bases). V was clipped by 4 bases and J by 4 bases, with 14 bases between them. CDR3 length: 14 amino acids. Looked up from germline, CDR1 is SGHRS and CDR2 is YFSETQ. Based on the CDR3 plus reference TRBV5-1 and TRBJ1-2, the full variable domain is KAGVTQTPRYLIKTRGQQVTLSCSPISGHRSVSWYQQTPGQGLQFLFEYFSETQRNKGNFPGRFSGRQFSNSRSEMNVSTLELGDSALYLCASSPDSVAYGYTFGSGTRLTVV.

The CDR3 DNA follows: TGTGCCACGAAACGACAGCAAGAGACCCAGTACTTC. It yields the protein CATKRQQETQYF. The chain employs TRBV5-4 and TRBJ2-5; tentative D call: TRBD1 (5 bases). From germline, CDR1 is SGHNT and CDR2 YYREEE (reference sequence). The ends were cut back, 9 bases at V and 2 bases at J, with 11 bases in the middle. The CDR3 is 12 amino acids. The full variable domain, with the rest looked up from reference TRBV5-4 and TRBJ2-5, is ETGVTQSPTHLIKTRGQQVTLRCSSQSGHNTVSWYQQALGQGPQFIFQYYREEENGRGNFPPRFSGLQFPNYSSELNVNALELDDSALYLCATKRQQETQYFGPGTRLLVL.

In nucleotides, the CDR3 is TGCAGCGTTGAAAAAGGGTCGGAGGGTGAGCAGTTCTTC. It is translated as CSVEKGSEGEQFF. The rearrangement links TRBV29-1 to TRBJ2-1, with a tentative D call TRBD2 (6 bases). V was pared by 2 bases and J by 9 bases, with 14 bases between. The CDR3 spans 13 residues. From germline, CDR1 is SQVTM and CDR2 ANQGSEA.

The chain's CDR3 is CASNFGSDSPLHF. As DNA, the CDR3 is TGTGCCAGCAATTTCGGGAGTGATTCACCCCTCCACTTT. The chain uses TRBV2 and TRBJ1-6; D is unclear. Germline V gene data show CDR1 as SNHLY and CDR2 as FYNNEI. This CDR3 is 13 amino acids long. V was clipped by 7 bases and J by 8 bases, with 12 bases between them. Looking up the rest from reference TRBV2 and TRBJ1-6 gives the full variable domain: EPEVTQTPSHQVTQMGQEVILRCVPISNHLYFYWYRQILGQKVEFLVSFYNNEISEKSEIFDDQFSVERPDGSNFTLKIRSTKLEDSAMYFCASNFGSDSPLHFGNGTRLTVT.

The rearrangement uses TRBV5-1 and TRBJ1-6; 7 bases fit TRBD1. V gave up 4 bases and J gave up 7 bases; unmatched junction bases: 5. CDR3 length equals 14 residues. The V gene's germline CDR1 is SGHRS and CDR2 YFSETQ. CDR3 sequence: CASSTGTANSPLHF. CDR3 bases: TGCGCCAGCAGCACCGGGACAGCGAATTCACCCCTCCACTTT.

The V and J genes are TRBV25-1 and TRBJ2-7, with 12 positions matching TRBD1. This CDR3 is 15 amino acids long. Germline loops: CDR1 MGHDK, CDR2 SYGVNS. J lost 6 bases, V lost 7 bases, and 10 bases had no gene match. CDR3: CASTSSGQGAFEQYF. The CDR3 DNA reads as TGTGCCAGCACCTCATCGGGACAGGGGGCTTTCGAGCAGTACTTC.

The V call is TRBV5-5, the J call TRBJ2-7; tentatively, D is TRBD1 (7 bases). CDR1 SGHKS and CDR2 YYEKEE come from the germline V gene (reference sequence). The CDR3 spans 14 residues. Trimming stripped 4 bases from V and 0 bases from J, with 11 bases between. The CDR3 DNA sequence: TGTGCCAGCAGCCGCGGGACAGACTCCTACGAGCAGTACTTC. Encoded protein: CASSRGTDSYEQYF.

The chain uses TRBV18 and TRBJ2-1; TRBD1 might be the D (5 bases). Trimming took 6 bases from V and 3 from J, leaving 9 bases between them. Germline V gene data show CDR1 as KGHSH and CDR2 as LQKENI. The CDR3 has 13 amino acids. The CDR3 is CASSLGHYNEQFF. The CDR3 region has the DNA TGTGCCAGCTCCCTCGGACACTACAATGAGCAGTTCTTC.

The CDR3 spells CASSQDRVRRDSPLHF. CDR3 nucleotide sequence: TGTGCCAGCAGCCAAGATCGGGTCAGGCGGGATTCACCCCTCCACTTT. The chain links TRBV3-1 (or the pseudogene TRBV3-2) to TRBJ1-6; D is unresolved. V was trimmed by 0 bases and J by 8 bases, leaving 14 bases between them. The CDR3 runs to 16 residues. The germline CDR1 and CDR2 sequences are LGHDT and YNNKEL (reference sequence).

This chain connects TRBV5-6 to TRBJ2-3; 10 bases are shared with TRBD1. V lost 5 bases and J lost 5; bases outside the gene matches: 11. CDR1 and CDR2 (germline): SGHDT, YYEEEE. The CDR3 consists of 16 residues. This chain's CDR3 is CASRETGGAVRDTQYF. Here the CDR3 DNA reads TGTGCCAGCAGGGAGACAGGGGGCGCAGTTCGAGATACGCAGTATTTT.